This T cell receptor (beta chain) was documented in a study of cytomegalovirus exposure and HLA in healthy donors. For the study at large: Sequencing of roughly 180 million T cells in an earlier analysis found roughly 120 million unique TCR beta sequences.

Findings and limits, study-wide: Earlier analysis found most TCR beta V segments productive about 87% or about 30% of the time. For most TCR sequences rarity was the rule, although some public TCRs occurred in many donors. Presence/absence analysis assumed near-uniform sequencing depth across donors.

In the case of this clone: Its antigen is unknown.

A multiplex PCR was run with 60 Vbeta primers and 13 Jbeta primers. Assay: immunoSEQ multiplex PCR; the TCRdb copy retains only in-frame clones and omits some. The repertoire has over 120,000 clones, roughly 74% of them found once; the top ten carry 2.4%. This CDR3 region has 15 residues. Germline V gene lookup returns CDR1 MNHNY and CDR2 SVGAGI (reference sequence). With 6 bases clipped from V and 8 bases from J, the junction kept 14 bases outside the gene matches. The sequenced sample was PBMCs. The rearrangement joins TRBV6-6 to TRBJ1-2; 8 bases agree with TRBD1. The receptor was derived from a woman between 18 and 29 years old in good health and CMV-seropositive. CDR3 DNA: TGTGCCAGCAGGACCTCGGACAGGGCGGTAGGGGGCTACACCTTC. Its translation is CASRTSDRAVGGYTF.